The 8 T cell receptor beta chains below all came from one sample that was sequenced in a study of blood T cells in healthy people across ages. For the second PCR, which ran for about 6 to 11 cycles, a sample-barcoded 5' primer and a J-beta primer mix were used. TCRdb re-derived calls from the 5' RACE reads in MiXCR, one entry per CDR3 protein. Among about 2 million distinct CDR3 sequences, around half were seen once, and the ten largest hold over 2%. Sequencing was performed on blood. These receptors were obtained from a woman between 40 and 50 years old in good health.

This sequence joins TRBV12-3 or TRBV12-4 and TRBJ1-1, with TRBD1 matching over 9 bases. This CDR3 region has 14 residues. Germline trimming cut 6 bases from V and 8 bases from J; bases unmatched to any gene: 10. CDR3 in DNA: TGTGCCAGCAGGTCTACAGGGGGCAGGAGGGAAGCTTTCTTT. It is translated as CASRSTGGRREAFF.

The table lists this clonotype with a few counts. This chain links TRBV20-1 with TRBJ2-5; 7 bases match TRBD1. Trimming at V came to 0 bases and at J to 0 bases, leaving 13 bases not matched to a gene. Germline CDR1 and CDR2: DFQATT and SNEGSKA (reference sequence). The CDR3 covers 18 residues. CDR3 protein: CSARDKIVGQPNQETQYF. CDR3 DNA sequence: TGCAGTGCTAGAGATAAGATTGTGGGACAGCCTAACCAAGAGACCCAGTACTTC.

This clonotype appeared a few times. V usage is TRBV29-1 and J usage is TRBJ1-2; 8 bases agree with TRBD1. The CDR3 covers 14 residues. The V and J ends lost 6 bases and 7 bases, in that order; junction bases with no gene match: 13. The V gene's germline CDR1 is SQVTM and CDR2 ANQGSEA. CDR3 sequence (DNA): TGCAGCGTAGCTTTTGCGGGACAGGTGCCTGGCTACACCTTC. It yields the protein CSVAFAGQVPGYTF.

The rearrangement joins TRBV20-1 to TRBJ2-1, with D possibly TRBD2 on 5 matching bases. This CDR3 comprises 15 residues. CDR1 DFQATT and CDR2 SNEGSKA come from the germline V gene (reference sequence). Trimming took 3 bases from V and 7 from J, leaving 19 bases between them. CDR3 amino acids: CSARWASLLTNEQFF. The CDR3 bases are TGCAGTGCTAGGTGGGCTAGCCTATTAACAAATGAGCAGTTCTTC.

This chain connects TRBV7-2 to TRBJ2-3; TRBD2 is a possible D gene (5 bases). Trimming removed 5 bases from V and 1 base from J, with 16 bases in between. The germline V gene encodes CDR1 SGHTA and CDR2 FQGNSA. This CDR3 is built from 16 residues. The CDR3 sequence: CASSPTRASRTDTQYF. CDR3 coding DNA: TGTGCCAGCAGCCCCACGAGAGCTAGCCGCACAGATACGCAGTATTTT.

The chain links TRBV7-9 to TRBJ1-4, with unresolved D. V lost 5 bases and J 5 bases, leaving 12 bases between the germline ends. The CDR3 is made up of 14 amino acids. The germline gives CDR1 SEHNR, CDR2 FQNEAQ (reference sequence). The DNA for the CDR3 is TGTGCCAGCAGCCGCCCCGGCGGAAATGAAAAACTGTTTTTT. Protein: CASSRPGGNEKLFF.

This clonotype appeared a few times. This sequence joins TRBV5-1 and TRBJ1-6, with TRBD1 identical over 8 bases. Trimming at V came to 3 bases and at J to 10 bases, leaving 6 bases not matched to a gene. This CDR3 region has 14 residues. Germline CDR1 is SGHRS and CDR2 is YFSETQ. CDR3 residues: CASSSGQGQSPLHF. The CDR3 nucleotides read TGCGCCAGCAGCTCTGGACAGGGACAATCACCCCTCCACTTT. Complete variable domain (other parts from reference TRBV5-1 and TRBJ1-6): KAGVTQTPRYLIKTRGQQVTLSCSPISGHRSVSWYQQTPGQGLQFLFEYFSETQRNKGNFPGRFSGRQFSNSRSEMNVSTLELGDSALYLCASSSGQGQSPLHFGNGTRLTVT.

This clonotype appeared a few times. The gene calls are TRBV29-1 and TRBJ2-1, with 11 bases lining up with TRBD1. The end of the DNA fits TRBJ2-7 better, so the J call may be wrong. The CDR3 length is 14 residues. Looked up from germline, CDR1 is SQVTM and CDR2 is ANQGSEA. The CDR3 nucleotides read TGCAGCGTTGCCGGACAGGGGGCATACAATGAGCAGTACTTC. It translates to CSVAGQGAYNEQYF.